This T cell receptor (beta chain) was recorded in a study of T cell responses to AZD1222 COVID-19 vaccine. Study-wide results and limits: Spike-specific TCR breadth and depth both grew after two AZD1222 doses.

Timing groups of about 4 and about 12 weeks for second doses were pooled. The CDR3 has 15 amino acids. The ends were cut back, 0 bases at V and 0 bases at J, with 7 bases in the middle. CDR1 and CDR2 (germline): SGHRS, YFSETQ. Produced via immunoSEQ multiplex PCR; TCRdb's table is partial and in-frame only. The sample contains 95,000 to 150,000 clones, about 79% of which appear only once. For this clone: Its target is not known.

The source material was peripheral blood, sampled 28 days after the second AZD1222 dose. The chain is built from TRBV5-1 and TRBJ1-5; D ambiguous. The TCR originated in an adult who received the AZD1222 COVID-19 vaccine. The CDR3 loop reads CASSLGGISNQPQHF. The CDR3 coding sequence is TGCGCCAGCAGCTTGGGGGGTATTAGCAATCAGCCCCAGCATTTT.